This entry lists 18 T cell receptor beta chains sequenced from one sample in a study of relationships among human T cell subsets. The T cell receptor alpha and beta CDR3 regions were amplified from mRNA by semiquantitative ARM-PCR. Exponential amplification used communal superprimers after tagged nested gene-specific primers in ARM-PCR. A single record per CDR3 protein comes from TCRdb applying MiXCR to the multiplex PCR reads. The sample has about 5,000 distinct CDR3 sequences, roughly 69% seen once; the top ten hold 57%. The CD8+ T cells came from negative anti-CD4 multisort bead selection followed by positive anti-CD8 selection. Sequencing used CD8+ T cells sorted from blood. The receptors derive from a man aged 35-49 years in good health.

This chain joins TRBV4-1 and TRBJ2-5; D might be TRBD1 (5 bases). Germline values: CDR1 MGHRA, CDR2 YSYEKL. V lost 4 bases and J lost 3, with 9 bases in between. CDR3 length equals 13 residues. The CDR3 region has the DNA TGCGCCAGCAGCCCGCAGGGCGAAGAGACCCAGTACTTC. Translated: CASSPQGEETQYF.

This clonotype was found a few times. The chain links TRBV4-1 to TRBJ1-1; unclear D gene. Germline lookup yields CDR1 MGHRA and CDR2 YSYEKL. Trimming took 4 bases from V and 5 from J, leaving 14 bases between them. The length of the CDR3 is 14 residues. Here the CDR3 DNA reads TGCGCCAGCAGCCCCTCCAATTTAAGGACTGAAGCTTTCTTT. It specifies CASSPSNLRTEAFF.

The CDR3: CASSALAWGADTQYF. CDR3 DNA sequence: TGTGCCAGCAGTGCACTAGCTTGGGGGGCAGATACGCAGTATTTT. The chain is built from TRBV2 and TRBJ2-3; tentative D call: TRBD2 (6 bases). V was clipped by 4 bases and J by 4 bases, with 15 bases between them. The CDR3 length is 15 residues. CDR1 SNHLY and CDR2 FYNNEI come from the germline V gene.

The count of this clonotype is one. At one end the junction does not follow the germline gene, possibly because of a read error. The chain links TRBV28 to TRBJ2-7, with TRBD2 matching over 7 bases. This CDR3 region has 14 residues. The V gene's germline CDR1 is MDHEN and CDR2 SYDVKM. DNA of the CDR3: TGTGCCAGCAGTCCTCCCTCGGTGGGGGAGGGCCCTATCTTC. Its protein is CASSPPSVGEGPIF.

Concerning this clonotype itself: Mismatch with germline at one junction end may stem from a read error. The chain joins TRBV23-1 to TRBJ1-5; 7 bases are a match to TRBD1. TRBV23-1 is placed among ORFs of uncertain function. The CDR3 has 14 amino acids. DNA for the CDR3: TGCGCCAGCAGTCAATCGACAGGGAGTCAGCCCCAACATTTT. This codes for CASSQSTGSQPQHF.

The gene calls are TRBV11-2 and TRBJ2-3; TRBD2 matches 7 bases. The germline CDR1 and CDR2 sequences are SGHAT and FQNNGV. CDR3 length equals 15 residues. Unmatched junction bases numbered 8, after V lost 3 bases and J lost 5 bases. CDR3 sequence reads: CASSFSAGEGDTQYF. The CDR3 DNA follows: TGTGCCAGCAGCTTCTCCGCGGGAGAAGGAGATACGCAGTATTTT.

V usage is TRBV27 and J usage is TRBJ2-7; D uncertain. Germline V lookup: CDR1 MNHEY, CDR2 SMNVEV (reference sequence). The CDR3 totals 13 residues. Between the trimmed V and J ends, which lost 5 bases and 3 bases, there was a span of 11 bases. The CDR3, as DNA: TGTGCCAGCAGTCCACTTAATTTCTACGAGCAGTACTTC. Translated: CASSPLNFYEQYF.

This chain uses TRBV6-5 with TRBJ1-5; D is unclear. Germline assignment: CDR1 MNHEY and CDR2 SVGAGI. The CDR3 totals 13 residues. Between the trimmed V and J ends, which lost 4 bases and 0 bases, there was a span of 4 bases. The CDR3 DNA follows: TGTGCCAGCAGTTCTTATAGCAATCAGCCCCAGCATTTT. Encoded protein: CASSSYSNQPQHF.

V and J are TRBV28 and TRBJ2-5; 7 nucleotides align to TRBD1. V trimming: 3 bases; J trimming: 0 bases; junction bases outside the gene matches: 1. This CDR3 region has 14 residues. Germline values: CDR1 MDHEN, CDR2 SYDVKM. CDR3 residues: CASSLGQYQETQYF. For the CDR3, the DNA is TGTGCCAGCAGTTTGGGACAGTACCAAGAGACCCAGTACTTC.

This clonotype turned up a few times. This chain uses TRBV4-1 with TRBJ1-1; D call uncertain. The CDR3 loop spans 16 amino acids. V was clipped by 6 bases and J by 3 bases, with 20 bases between them. CDR1 and CDR2 from the germline V gene are MGHRA and YSYEKL. CDR3 nucleotide sequence: TGCGCCAGCAGTTACACCCCGGCTCAGCCTGACACTGAAGCTTTCTTT. Translated: CASSYTPAQPDTEAFF.

Of note for this clonotype: Its ends do not fully match the called genes, so a read error is possible. V is TRBV11-2 and J is TRBJ1-1; D possibly corresponds to TRBD1 (5 bases). The CDR3 loop spans 17 amino acids. Per the germline V gene, CDR1 is SGHAT and CDR2 is FQNNGV. The CDR3 DNA follows: TGTGCCAGCAGCTTAGATTTAGCGGGGACCAAGAACACTGCAGCTTTCTTT. It specifies CASSLDLAGTKNTAAFF. The variable domain in full, completed from reference TRBV11-2 and TRBJ1-1, reads EAGVAQSPRYKIIEKRQSVAFWCNPISGHATLYWYQQILGQGPKLLIQFQNNGVVDDSQLPKDRFSAERLKGVDSTLKIQPAKLEDSAVYLCASSLDLAGTKNTAAFFGQGTRLTVV.

This clonotype is medium-sized in the sample. This chain joins TRBV10-3 and TRBJ1-1; tentatively, D is TRBD1 (5 bases). The V gene's germline CDR1 is ENHRY and CDR2 SYGVKD. The CDR3 runs 14 residues. V lost 3 bases, J lost 0 bases, and 8 bases lay in between. CDR3 loop: CAISDRGMNTEAFF. The CDR3 coding sequence is TGTGCCATCAGTGATCGGGGGATGAACACTGAAGCTTTCTTT.

This chain uses TRBV6-5 with TRBJ2-5; 7 nucleotides match TRBD2. V lost 3 bases to trimming and J lost 2 bases; unmatched junction nucleotides: 3. Germline loops: CDR1 MNHEY, CDR2 SVGAGI. This CDR3 is built from 14 residues. The chain's CDR3 is CASSYHGGQETQYF. The DNA for the CDR3 is TGTGCCAGCAGTTATCACGGGGGGCAAGAGACCCAGTACTTC.

This rearrangement joins TRBV23-1 to TRBJ1-5; D might be TRBD1 (5 bases). TRBV23-1 is an open reading frame, and its role is uncertain. Between the trimmed V and J ends, which lost 0 bases and 6 bases, there was a span of 18 bases. This CDR3 has 17 amino acids. The CDR3 DNA is TGCGCCAGCAGTCAATCGCCTACAGTGCAGGGTTGTCAGCCCCAGCATTTT. Translating gives CASSQSPTVQGCQPQHF.

The chain is built from TRBV6-1 and TRBJ2-5, with D maybe TRBD1 (5 bases). The CDR3 is made up of 13 amino acids. Per the germline V gene, CDR1 is MNHNS and CDR2 is SASEGT. V was cut by 5 bases and J by 2 bases, with 9 bases left in between. Written as DNA, the CDR3 is TGTGCCAGCAGTATACAGGCTCAAGAGACCCAGTACTTC. It translates to CASSIQAQETQYF.

The chain carries TRBV10-2 and TRBJ2-7, with D perhaps given as TRBD1 or TRBD2 (5 bases each). Germline lookup yields CDR1 WSHSY and CDR2 SAAADI. V lost 8 bases, J lost 6 bases, and 14 bases lay in between. The CDR3 runs to 12 residues. Here the CDR3 reads CASLGLGGEQYF. Written as DNA, the CDR3 is TGCGCCAGCCTGGGGCTAGGAGGCGAGCAGTACTTC.

Only a few counts were recorded for this clonotype. The genes are TRBV30 and TRBJ2-1; 14 bases are a match to TRBD2. Germline V gives CDR1 GTSNPN, CDR2 SVGIG (reference sequence). V lost 7 bases to trimming and J lost 6 bases; unmatched junction nucleotides: 35. The CDR3 totals 24 residues. In nucleotides, the CDR3 is TGTGCCTCGGACGGAGCGTTGGTTGAGGGGGACGGGACTAGCGGGAGTTATAGGCTCAATGAGCAGTTCTTC. Its translation is CASDGALVEGDGTSGSYRLNEQFF.

V is TRBV11-2 and J is TRBJ2-3; TRBD2 matches at 7 bases. The germline V gene encodes CDR1 SGHAT and CDR2 FQNNGV. The CDR3 is 15 residues long. Trimming took 2 bases from V and 0 from J; bases not matched to a gene: 2. CDR3 sequence reads: CASSLSGASTDTQYF. Here the CDR3 DNA reads TGTGCCAGCAGCTTAAGCGGGGCGAGCACAGATACGCAGTATTTT. The variable domain in full, completed from reference TRBV11-2 and TRBJ2-3, reads EAGVAQSPRYKIIEKRQSVAFWCNPISGHATLYWYQQILGQGPKLLIQFQNNGVVDDSQLPKDRFSAERLKGVDSTLKIQPAKLEDSAVYLCASSLSGASTDTQYFGPGTRLTVL.